A selection of T cell receptor beta chains follows, all from one sample in a study of cytomegalovirus exposure and HLA in healthy donors. Sequencing was performed with immunoSEQ multiplex PCR; in TCRdb, only in-frame clones are kept and a portion is missing. This sample has more than 75,000 clones, with roughly 74% found just once. The sample was PBMCs. The receptors come from a woman aged 45-59 years in good health and CMV-seropositive. Both conserved end residues are part of each CDR3.

cdr3_length	v_call	j_call	cdr3_aa
16	TRBV30	TRBJ1-2	CAWRRRDRGPNYGYTF
13	TRBV18	TRBJ2-5	CASSGDRARGQYF
14	TRBV7-2	TRBJ2-7	CASSLVGGPSEQYF
15	TRBV30	TRBJ2-5	CAWSRDRGPRETQYF
15	TRBV5-6	TRBJ1-2	CASSLLPGQRQGYTF
14	TRBV5-1	TRBJ2-7	CASSLGGQTYEQYF
19	TRBV7-2	TRBJ2-7	CASSLRPGLAGGNSYEQYF
13	TRBV30	TRBJ1-2	CAWIPDRAIGYTF
14	TRBV6-5	TRBJ2-1	CASSYTSSYNEQFF
15	TRBV28	TRBJ2-1	CASSPGGQSYNEQFF
16	TRBV30	TRBJ2-7	CAWSVVRTSGSYEQYF
13	TRBV2	TRBJ2-7	CASSEQTGSEQYF
17	TRBV4-1	TRBJ2-1	CASSQDSPGQGIDEQFF
14	TRBV7-2	TRBJ1-2	CASSSRWPHYGYTF
14	TRBV30	TRBJ1-2	CAWRAQGGSQGYTF
15	TRBV6-1	TRBJ1-5	CASSDKGVGNQPQHF